This passage covers 27 T cell receptor beta chains from one sample sequenced in a study of cytomegalovirus exposure and HLA in healthy donors. The PCR contained 60 Vbeta and 13 Jbeta primers. Data came from immunoSEQ multiplex PCR; TCRdb stores just in-frame clones and leaves some out. Of under 200,000 clones detected, 80% appear once; the ten largest clones hold roughly 5%. What was sequenced was PBMCs. The origin of the receptors is a man between 40 and 49 years old in good health and CMV-seronegative.

The chain combines TRBV18 with TRBJ2-7; 10 bases align to TRBD1. CDR3 size: 16 residues. Germline-derived CDR1 and CDR2 are KGHSH and LQKENI. Trimming at V came to 6 bases and at J to 5 bases, leaving 13 bases not matched to a gene. The CDR3 DNA reads as TGTGCCAGCTCTACCGGGACAGGGGCCGCTGGGGACGAGCAGTACTTC. It specifies CASSTGTGAAGDEQYF.

V gene TRBV7-9 combines with J gene TRBJ2-7; 8 nucleotides line up with TRBD1. This CDR3 is 17 amino acids long. Germline V gene lookup returns CDR1 SEHNR and CDR2 FQNEAQ (reference sequence). The V gene end was trimmed by 5 bases and the J gene end by 0 bases; junction bases not matched to a gene: 12. The DNA of the CDR3 is TGTGCCAGCAGCGTACGTGCCGGGACAGGTTTCTCCTACGAGCAGTACTTC. Translating it yields CASSVRAGTGFSYEQYF. The full variable domain, completed using reference TRBV7-9 and TRBJ2-7, is DTGVSQNPRHKITKRGQNVTFRCDPISEHNRLYWYRQTLGQGPEFLTYFQNEAQLEKSRLLSDRFSAERPKGSFSTLEIQRTEQGDSAMYLCASSVRAGTGFSYEQYFGPGTRLTVT.

This clone was counted a single time. The rearrangement uses TRBV6-6 and TRBJ2-5; tentative D call: TRBD1 (5 bases). Germline values: CDR1 MNHNY, CDR2 SVGAGI (reference sequence). This CDR3 is built from 14 residues. The V gene lost 1 base and the J gene lost 3 bases, with 9 bases spanning the gap. The CDR3: CASSYFRVEETQYF. CDR3 coding DNA: TGTGCCAGCAGTTACTTCAGGGTCGAAGAGACCCAGTACTTC.

This chain links TRBV18 with TRBJ1-2; 8 nucleotides match TRBD1. V shed 3 bases, J shed 8 bases, and the junction held 14 bases outside the gene matches. Germline CDR1 KGHSH, CDR2 LQKENI. This CDR3 spans 16 amino acids. CDR3 nucleotides: TGTGCCAGCTCACCGTCAAACCGGGCAGGGGGCGACGGCTACACCTTC. It encodes CASSPSNRAGGDGYTF. The entire variable domain, with the rest obtained from reference TRBV18 and TRBJ1-2, is as follows: NAGVMQNPRHLVRRRGQEARLRCSPMKGHSHVYWYRQLPEEGLKFMVYLQKENIIDESGMPKERFSAEFPKEGPSILRIQQVVRGDSAAYFCASSPSNRAGGDGYTFGSGTRLTVV.

V gene TRBV7-8 combines with J gene TRBJ1-5, with D possibly being TRBD1 (6 bases). CDR3 length: 15 amino acids. Trimming shortened V by 5 bases and J by 5 bases, and 16 bases separated the two germline ends. Per the germline V gene, CDR1 is SGHVS and CDR2 is FQNEAQ. DNA of the CDR3: TGTGCCAGCAGCCCAGGGGACACCCCACATCAGCCCCAGCATTTT. Translation: CASSPGDTPHQPQHF.

The J gene is TRBJ2-5, the V gene TRBV29-1, with 9 bases matching TRBD1. The last part of the DNA fits TRBJ2-7 better; the J call may be wrong. CDR3 size: 13 residues. Germline V gene sequence: CDR1 SQVTM, CDR2 ANQGSEA. This chain's CDR3 is CSVETGGSYEQYF. The CDR3 DNA is TGCAGCGTTGAGACAGGGGGCTCCTACGAGCAGTACTTC.

This sequence joins TRBV2 and TRBJ1-2; D is unclear. The CDR3 totals 11 residues. Trimming took 6 bases from V and 7 from J, leaving 9 bases between them. Germline loops: CDR1 SNHLY, CDR2 FYNNEI. This CDR3 reads CASRTRSGYTF. The CDR3 coding sequence is TGTGCCAGCAGAACTCGGAGTGGCTACACCTTC.

This clone has only a few counts. The chain is built from TRBV21-1 and TRBJ2-7; the D call in the table, TRBD1, was not verified against the DNA. TRBV21-1 counts as a pseudogene. The CDR3 runs 12 residues. CDR3 region: CASSKRQHEQYF. In DNA form, the CDR3 reads TGTGCCAGCAGCAAAAGACAGCACGAGCAGTACTTC.

The chain combines TRBV19 with TRBJ1-2; 7 bases agree with TRBD1. Germline V lookup: CDR1 LNHDA, CDR2 SQIVND (reference sequence). The J segment lost 1 base and the V segment lost 3 bases, leaving 5 bases of the junction unmatched. The CDR3 length is 15 residues. CDR3 protein: CASSIRTGLNYGYTF. The CDR3, as DNA: TGTGCCAGTAGTATCCGGACAGGCCTTAACTATGGCTACACCTTC. Together with reference TRBV19 and TRBJ1-2, the CDR3 gives the full variable domain: DGGITQSPKYLFRKEGQNVTLSCEQNLNHDAMYWYRQDPGQGLRLIYYSQIVNDFQKGDIAEGYSVSREKKESFPLTVTSAQKNPTAFYLCASSIRTGLNYGYTFGSGTRLTVV.

The rearrangement joins TRBV5-6 to TRBJ2-7; no clear D. The CDR3 extends over 11 amino acids. Trimming shortened V by 4 bases and J by 5 bases, and 7 bases separated the two germline ends. Looked up from germline, CDR1 is SGHDT and CDR2 is YYEEEE. CDR3 sequence: CASSLRDEQYF. The DNA of the CDR3 is TGTGCCAGCAGCCTCCGGGACGAGCAGTACTTC.

V and J are TRBV28 and TRBJ1-2; 10 nucleotides line up with TRBD1. The junction had 4 bases not matched to a gene; V was cut back by 2 bases and J by 4 bases. This CDR3 is 15 amino acids long. CDR1 and CDR2 (germline): MDHEN, SYDVKM. The CDR3 nucleotides are TGTGCCAGCAGTTTAGGGGACAGGGGCCTCTATGGCTACACCTTC. Its translation is CASSLGDRGLYGYTF.

The chain has TRBV7-3 and TRBJ2-2; 10 nucleotides line up with TRBD1. CDR1 is SGHTA and CDR2 is FQGTGA in the germline V gene. The CDR3 totals 15 residues. V lost 4 bases, J lost 6 bases, and 5 bases stayed unmatched. CDR3 sequence: CASSSGTGAAGELFF. The CDR3 nucleotides are TGTGCCAGCAGCTCCGGGACAGGGGCGGCCGGGGAGCTGTTTTTT.

The chain uses TRBV7-3 and TRBJ1-2, with 9 positions matching TRBD1. Germline values: CDR1 SGHTA, CDR2 FQGTGA. J lost 7 bases, V lost 3 bases, and 3 bases had no gene match. The CDR3 spans 13 residues. CDR3 protein: CASSFGTGCGYTF. As DNA, the CDR3 is TGTGCCAGCAGCTTCGGGACAGGGTGTGGCTACACCTTC.

The chain has TRBV10-2 and TRBJ2-5; 7 bases line up with TRBD2. Germline trimming cut 10 bases from V and 1 base from J; bases unmatched to any gene: 9. Germline loops: CDR1 WSHSY, CDR2 SAAADI. This CDR3 has 14 amino acids. This CDR3 reads CATKNGTIQETQYF. The CDR3 DNA follows: TGCGCCACCAAGAACGGGACTATCCAAGAGACCCAGTACTTC.

The chain links TRBV14 to TRBJ2-7, with 11 bases fitting TRBD2. The V and J ends lost 0 bases and 6 bases, in that order; junction bases with no gene match: 7. CDR1 and CDR2 (germline): SGHDN, FVKESK. This CDR3 has 16 amino acids. CDR3 protein: CASSQENSGRATEQYF. The CDR3 DNA reads TGTGCCAGCAGCCAAGAGAATAGCGGGAGGGCCACCGAGCAGTACTTC.

The V gene is TRBV5-1, the J gene TRBJ2-3; TRBD2 aligns across 7 bases. The CDR3 contains 15 residues. CDR1 is SGHRS, CDR2 YFSETQ, per germline. J lost 1 base, V lost 0 bases, and 2 bases had no gene match. The CDR3 nucleotides are TGCGCCAGCAGCTTGGGACGGGGGGGCACAGATACGCAGTATTTT. Its protein product is CASSLGRGGTDTQYF.

The gene calls are TRBV29-1 and TRBJ2-5; 12 bases are shared with TRBD2. The germline V gene has CDR1 SQVTM and CDR2 ANQGSEA. The CDR3 extends over 14 amino acids. The V gene end was trimmed by 1 base and the J gene end by 5 bases; junction bases not matched to a gene: 2. CDR3 in amino acids: CSVEASGRVETQYF. The CDR3 bases are TGCAGCGTTGAAGCTAGCGGGAGGGTTGAGACCCAGTACTTC. Variable domain in full (rest from reference TRBV29-1 and TRBJ2-5): SAVISQKPSRDICQRGTSLTIQCQVDSQVTMMFWYRQQPGQSLTLIATANQGSEATYESGFVIDKFPISRPNLTFSTLTVSNMSPEDSSIYLCSVEASGRVETQYFGPGTRLLVL.

V and J are TRBV6-5 and TRBJ2-3; TRBD1 might be the D (5 bases). The germline V gene has CDR1 MNHEY and CDR2 SVGAGI. V was shortened by 6 bases and J by 4 bases, with 14 bases between the two germline ends. The CDR3 covers 14 residues. The CDR3 sequence is CASRPPARADTQYF. In DNA, the CDR3 is TGTGCCAGCAGACCCCCTGCCAGGGCAGATACGCAGTATTTT.

V and J are TRBV19 and TRBJ1-5, with a tentative D call TRBD1 (5 bases). The CDR3 spans 12 residues. The ends were cut back, 8 bases at V and 7 bases at J, with 12 bases in the middle. In germline, CDR1 is LNHDA, CDR2 SQIVND (reference sequence). CDR3 sequence (DNA): TGTGCCAGTGGTGGGGGGGGACAGCCCCAGCATTTT. Residues: CASGGGGQPQHF.

This chain joins TRBV10-3 and TRBJ1-1; 10 nucleotides line up with TRBD1. Looked up from germline, CDR1 is ENHRY and CDR2 is SYGVKD. V was clipped by 0 bases and J by 7 bases; unmatched bases: 5. The CDR3 extends over 15 amino acids. The CDR3 sequence is CAISESGQGFIEAFF. The DNA of the CDR3 is TGTGCCATCAGTGAGTCGGGACAGGGGTTTATTGAAGCTTTCTTT.

This chain connects TRBV27 to TRBJ2-7; TRBD2 matches 8 bases. V dropped 3 bases and J dropped 4; count of bases not matched to a gene: 5. CDR1 is MNHEY and CDR2 is SMNVEV in the germline V gene (reference sequence). This CDR3 comprises 14 residues. For the CDR3, the DNA is TGTGCCAGCAGTTTTGTAGCGGGATCGTACGAGCAGTACTTC. Amino acid sequence: CASSFVAGSYEQYF.

The chain employs TRBV7-2 and TRBJ1-2; D is undetermined. Looked up from germline, CDR1 is SGHTA and CDR2 is FQGNSA. V was cut by 2 bases and J by 1 base, with 14 bases left in between. This CDR3 contains 16 residues. The CDR3 sequence: CASSLIGGSGNYGYTF. DNA of the CDR3: TGTGCCAGCAGCTTAATAGGAGGGAGTGGTAACTATGGCTACACCTTC.

Here the CDR3 DNA reads TGTGCCAGCATCCTGACAGTCGAGCAGTTCTTC. This sequence encodes CASILTVEQFF. The J gene is TRBJ2-1, the V gene TRBV5-5; D is possibly TRBD1 (5 bases). The CDR3 extends over 11 amino acids. With 6 bases removed from V and 10 bases from J, the gap between germline ends came to 11 bases. The germline gives CDR1 SGHKS, CDR2 YYEKEE (reference sequence).

The genes are TRBV7-9 and TRBJ2-5; the D gene is possibly TRBD2 (5 bases). Germline V gene data show CDR1 as SEHNR and CDR2 as FQNEAQ (reference sequence). The CDR3 length is 15 residues. Trimming took off 5 bases at V and 5 bases at J, with 18 bases between the two ends. CDR3 residues: CASSHTSRVFETQYF. As DNA, the CDR3 is TGTGCCAGCAGCCACACTAGTAGGGTTTTCGAGACCCAGTACTTC. The full variable domain, with the rest looked up from reference TRBV7-9 and TRBJ2-5, is DTGVSQNPRHKITKRGQNVTFRCDPISEHNRLYWYRQTLGQGPEFLTYFQNEAQLEKSRLLSDRFSAERPKGSFSTLEIQRTEQGDSAMYLCASSHTSRVFETQYFGPGTRLLVL.

This clone was seen once. This chain connects TRBV19 to TRBJ2-1, with TRBD2 identical over 10 bases. This CDR3 comprises 15 residues. CDR1 is LNHDA, CDR2 SQIVND, per germline (reference sequence). Losses at the gene ends were 4 bases for V and 5 bases for J; bases not matched to a gene: 5. The CDR3 protein is CASSKEREGDNEQFF. In nucleotides, the CDR3 is TGTGCCAGTAGTAAGGAGCGGGAGGGCGACAATGAGCAGTTCTTC.

The chain has TRBV7-2 and TRBJ1-5; possibly TRBD1 for D (6 bases). In germline, CDR1 is SGHTA, CDR2 FQGNSA. Trimming cost V 5 bases and J 2 bases, with 13 bases left between them. This CDR3 has 15 residues. Written as DNA, the CDR3 is TGTGCCAGCAGCCTAAACAGGGACCGCAATCAGCCCCAGCATTTT. Protein sequence: CASSLNRDRNQPQHF.

This clone was observed a few times. The chain joins TRBV29-1 to TRBJ1-1, with D tentatively TRBD1 (5 bases). With 4 bases removed from V and 0 bases from J, the gap between germline ends came to 9 bases. Per the germline V gene, CDR1 is SQVTM and CDR2 is ANQGSEA. This CDR3 contains 13 residues. The CDR3 loop reads CSVATDMNTEAFF. The CDR3 DNA sequence: TGCAGCGTTGCGACAGACATGAACACTGAAGCTTTCTTT.